The clone carrying this T cell receptor (beta chain) was counted only a few times. What it binds is not known. Every patient was untreated before thyroid surgery. The data derive from a study of metastatic and nonmetastatic thyroid tumors. Background on the study: Comparison of repertoires was carried out across blood and tumor or nodule tissue from malignant and benign thyroid patients. Findings and limits, study-wide: In both blood and tumor samples, TCR beta diversity was reported significantly higher for malignant than benign nodules.

Original handling: In papillary thyroid cancer, a distant-metastasis classifier was built using CDR3 differences across clinicopathological groups. TCRdb re-called the PCR reads via MiXCR. It is TCRdb's table, rather than the study itself, that gives the V and J calls and clone size. The sample has 20,000 to 25,000 clones; 24% are singletons. The V end was cut by 3 bases, the J end by 4 bases, with 13 bases between. The CDR3 is made up of 15 amino acids. Per germline, CDR1 MNHNS and CDR2 SASEGT. Sequenced sample: tumor tissue. This chain connects TRBV6-1 to TRBJ1-3, with TRBD1 as a possible D gene (5 bases). The receptor's source is a female donor with papillary thyroid cancer or a benign thyroid nodule (not recorded which). Some clones in this sample may be carry-over from other donors' samples. The CDR3 sequence: CASSDSFWGGNTIYF. The CDR3 DNA follows: TGTGCCAGCAGTGACAGCTTCTGGGGCGGAAACACCATATATTTT.